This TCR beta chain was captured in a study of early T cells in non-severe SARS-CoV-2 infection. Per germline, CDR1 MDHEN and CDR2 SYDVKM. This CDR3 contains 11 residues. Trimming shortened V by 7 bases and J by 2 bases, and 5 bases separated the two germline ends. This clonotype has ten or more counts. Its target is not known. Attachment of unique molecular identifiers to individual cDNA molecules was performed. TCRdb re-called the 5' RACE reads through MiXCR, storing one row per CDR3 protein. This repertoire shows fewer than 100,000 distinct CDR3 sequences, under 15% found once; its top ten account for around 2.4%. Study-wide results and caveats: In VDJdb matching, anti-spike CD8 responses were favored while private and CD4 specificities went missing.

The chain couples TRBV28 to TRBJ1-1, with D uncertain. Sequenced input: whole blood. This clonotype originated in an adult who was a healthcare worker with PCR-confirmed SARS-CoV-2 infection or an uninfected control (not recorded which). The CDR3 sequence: CASKGNTEAFF. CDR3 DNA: TGTGCCAGCAAGGGTAACACTGAAGCTTTCTTT.